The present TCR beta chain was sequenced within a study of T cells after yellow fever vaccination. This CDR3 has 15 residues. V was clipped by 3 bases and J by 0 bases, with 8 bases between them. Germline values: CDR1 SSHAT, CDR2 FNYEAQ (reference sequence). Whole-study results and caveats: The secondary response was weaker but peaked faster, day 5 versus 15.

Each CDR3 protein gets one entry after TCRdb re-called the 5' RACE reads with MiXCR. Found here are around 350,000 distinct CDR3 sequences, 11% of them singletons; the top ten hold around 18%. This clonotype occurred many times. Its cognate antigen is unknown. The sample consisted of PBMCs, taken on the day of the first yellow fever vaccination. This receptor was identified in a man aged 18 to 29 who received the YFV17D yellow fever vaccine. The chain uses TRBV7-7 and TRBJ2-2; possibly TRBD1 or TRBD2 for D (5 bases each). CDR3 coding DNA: TGTGCCAGCAGCTTGACAGCGGCGAACACCGGGGAGCTGTTTTTT. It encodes CASSLTAANTGELFF.